This T cell receptor beta chain was captured by sequencing in a study of a mutant IDH1 vaccine in newly diagnosed glioma. About the study: Patients got radiotherapy, temozolomide, or both beforehand, and most got both. Study-wide findings and caveats: Whatever changes occurred in top peripheral T cell clonotypes seemed unrelated to pseudoprogression.

Between the trimmed V and J ends, which lost 3 bases and 3 bases, there was a span of 14 bases. Germline CDR1 MGHDK, CDR2 SYGVNS. This CDR3 region has 15 residues. TCRdb's table, derived via immunoSEQ multiplex PCR, lists solely in-frame clones and lacks some. The sample lists tens of thousands of clones; about 83% were seen once. As for this clone: Its antigen is not known.

Noted time point: baseline, week 1 (first vaccination visit). As to treatment: pre-vaccination baseline after standard-of-care therapy. Tumors from donors were new WHO grade 3 or 4 IDH1-mutant astrocytomas with ATRX loss. The chain employs TRBV25-1 and TRBJ1-2; D remains unclear. Sequenced material: PBMCs, taken from a glioma patient treated with radiotherapy, temozolomide or both. This receptor was identified in a woman aged 40 to 50 with glioma. CDR3 nucleotides: TGTGCCAGCAGTGATAAGTGGGCAGGACACTATGGCTACACCTTC. Its translation is CASSDKWAGHYGYTF.